This TCR beta chain was recovered during a study of cytomegalovirus exposure and HLA in healthy donors. Study results and caveats: Productive status was seen about 90% or about 30% of the time for most TCR beta V segments in an earlier analysis.

V gave up 6 bases and J gave up 6 bases, with 14 bases separating them. Looked up from germline, CDR1 is LNHDA and CDR2 is SQIVND (reference sequence). This CDR3 has 13 residues. The PCR was carried out with 60 Vbeta primers and 13 Jbeta primers. Source study methods: Per a later analysis, the number of unique TCR beta chains was about 80 million, of which around 9.9 million were shared. Clones were read by immunoSEQ multiplex PCR, and TCRdb kept only the in-frame ones, dropping some. That table supplies the V and J calls and clone size; D and trimming were determined from the DNA. The data hold fewer than 150,000 clones, with roughly 68% observed a single time. To note about this clone: Its target is unknown.

The sequence came from a woman aged 50 to 65 in good health and CMV-seropositive. What was sequenced was PBMCs. This chain joins TRBV19 and TRBJ1-2; D gene unclear. The CDR3 here is CASSPRGVDGYTF. The CDR3, as DNA: TGTGCCAGTAGCCCTCGGGGAGTAGATGGCTACACCTTC.